This is a list of T cell receptor beta chains from one sample in a study of vaccination and CD4 T cells after COVID-19. Their antigens are not known. From the PCR reads, TCRdb called clonotypes with MiXCR, one entry per CDR3 protein. The sample holds 15,000 to 25,000 distinct CDR3 sequences, around 46% seen once. The specimen was CD4+ T cells from blood, cultured in vitro, collected before SARS-CoV-2 vaccination. The source is a human donor who had recovered from COVID-19. Both conserved end residues are part of each CDR3. The order of the fields is J gene, V gene, D gene, CDR3 length, clone size, CDR3 protein, CDR3 DNA. D genes are given only for firm matches. Size is omitted from some rows. Given values are once, few, many or a class for expanded clones.

j_call: TRBJ1-2
v_call: TRBV20-1
d_call: NA
cdr3_length: 15
clone_size: NA
cdr3_aa: CSARRGDRTNYGYTF
cdr3_nt: TGCAGTGCCAGGCGCGGGGATCGAACTAACTATGGCTACACCTTC

j_call: TRBJ2-4
v_call: TRBV6-1
d_call: NA
cdr3_length: 16
clone_size: NA
cdr3_aa: CASSEATDYRAPWQYF
cdr3_nt: TGTGCCAGCAGTGAAGCCACGGACTACAGGGCCCCGTGGCAGTACTTC

j_call: TRBJ1-5
v_call: TRBV6-5
d_call: TRBD1
cdr3_length: 17
clone_size: NA
cdr3_aa: CASSYPSYRGRNQPQHF
cdr3_nt: TGTGCCAGCAGTTACCCCTCTTACAGGGGTCGCAATCAGCCCCAGCATTTT

j_call: TRBJ2-7
v_call: TRBV12-3/TRBV12-4
d_call: TRBD1
cdr3_length: 14
clone_size: NA
cdr3_aa: CASTRTGGSYEQYF
cdr3_nt: TGTGCCAGCACCCGGACAGGGGGCTCCTACGAGCAGTACTTC

j_call: TRBJ1-1
v_call: TRBV5-1
d_call: NA
cdr3_length: 16
clone_size: NA
cdr3_aa: CASSLGQLDMNTEAFF
cdr3_nt: TGCGCCAGCAGCTTGGGACAATTGGATATGAACACTGAAGCTTTCTTT

j_call: TRBJ2-1
v_call: TRBV6-5
d_call: TRBD2
cdr3_length: 15
clone_size: few
cdr3_aa: CASSYSGTSSNEQFF
cdr3_nt: TGTGCCAGCAGTTACTCAGGGACTAGCAGCAATGAGCAGTTCTTC

j_call: TRBJ1-1
v_call: TRBV6-1
d_call: TRBD1
cdr3_length: 14
clone_size: few
cdr3_aa: CASRGARGRAEAFF
cdr3_nt: TGTGCCAGCAGGGGGGCCAGGGGGCGCGCTGAAGCTTTCTTT

j_call: TRBJ2-5
v_call: TRBV29-1
d_call: TRBD2
cdr3_length: 13
clone_size: NA
cdr3_aa: CSVRPSGQETQYF
cdr3_nt: TGCAGCGTTAGGCCTAGCGGACAAGAGACCCAGTACTTC

j_call: TRBJ2-2
v_call: TRBV27
d_call: NA
cdr3_length: 15
clone_size: few
cdr3_aa: CASSVSQGSHGELFF
cdr3_nt: TGTGCCAGCAGTGTCTCACAGGGTTCTCACGGGGAGCTGTTTTTT

j_call: TRBJ1-2
v_call: TRBV20-1
d_call: NA
cdr3_length: 14
clone_size: NA
cdr3_aa: CSAVYQGKAGGYTF
cdr3_nt: TGCAGTGCAGTTTATCAGGGGAAGGCGGGAGGCTACACCTTC

j_call: TRBJ1-2
v_call: TRBV6-1
d_call: NA
cdr3_length: 13
clone_size: few
cdr3_aa: CASRETGLYGYTF
cdr3_nt: TGTGCCAGCAGGGAAACAGGCCTCTATGGCTACACCTTC

j_call: TRBJ2-7
v_call: TRBV6-1
d_call: NA
cdr3_length: 14
clone_size: NA
cdr3_aa: CASSGPFGGHEQYF
cdr3_nt: TGTGCCAGCAGTGGACCCTTCGGTGGCCACGAGCAGTACTTC

j_call: TRBJ1-3
v_call: TRBV7-8
d_call: TRBD1
cdr3_length: 14
clone_size: NA
cdr3_aa: CASSPDRDGYTIYF
cdr3_nt: TGTGCCAGCAGCCCTGACAGGGACGGATACACCATATATTTT

j_call: TRBJ2-3
v_call: TRBV6-1
d_call: NA
cdr3_length: 14
clone_size: NA
cdr3_aa: CASRRGSRTDTQYF
cdr3_nt: TGTGCCAGCAGGAGAGGCAGCCGAACAGATACGCAGTATTTT

j_call: TRBJ1-2
v_call: TRBV24-1
d_call: NA
cdr3_length: 12
clone_size: few
cdr3_aa: CATSGEGGGYTF
cdr3_nt: TGTGCCACCAGTGGCGAGGGGGGGGGCTACACCTTC

j_call: TRBJ2-7
v_call: TRBV7-8
d_call: TRBD2
cdr3_length: 16
clone_size: few
cdr3_aa: CASSLAGTSGTYEQYF
cdr3_nt: TGTGCCAGCAGCTTAGCGGGGACTAGCGGGACCTACGAGCAGTACTTC

j_call: TRBJ2-7
v_call: TRBV24-1
d_call: TRBD2
cdr3_length: 15
clone_size: few
cdr3_aa: CATSDPSGGIYEQYF
cdr3_nt: TGTGCCACCAGTGACCCCTCCGGGGGGATCTACGAGCAGTACTTC

j_call: TRBJ1-5
v_call: TRBV19
d_call: NA
cdr3_length: 14
clone_size: NA
cdr3_aa: CARMGAPLYQPQHF
cdr3_nt: TGTGCCAGGATGGGGGCCCCCTTATATCAGCCCCAGCATTTT

j_call: TRBJ2-2
v_call: TRBV7-2
d_call: NA
cdr3_length: 14
clone_size: NA
cdr3_aa: CASSLGQNTGELFF
cdr3_nt: TGTGCCAGCAGCTTAGGACAGAACACCGGGGAGCTGTTTTTT

j_call: TRBJ1-2
v_call: TRBV7-9
d_call: NA
cdr3_length: 14
clone_size: NA
cdr3_aa: CASSLSSGAGGYTF
cdr3_nt: TGTGCCAGCAGCTTATCCTCAGGGGCGGGAGGCTACACCTTC

j_call: TRBJ1-1
v_call: TRBV27
d_call: NA
cdr3_length: 15
clone_size: medium-sized
cdr3_aa: CASSGRQQGYTEAFF
cdr3_nt: TGTGCCAGCAGTGGCCGACAACAGGGCTACACTGAAGCTTTCTTT

j_call: TRBJ1-1
v_call: TRBV7-6
d_call: NA
cdr3_length: 16
clone_size: NA
cdr3_aa: CASSLGWASKDTEAFF
cdr3_nt: TGTGCCAGCAGCTTAGGCTGGGCCTCTAAGGACACTGAAGCTTTCTTT

j_call: TRBJ1-2
v_call: TRBV20-1
d_call: TRBD1
cdr3_length: 13
clone_size: few
cdr3_aa: CSALDGQGGGYTF
cdr3_nt: TGCAGTGCTCTTGATGGACAGGGGGGCGGCTACACCTTC

j_call: TRBJ1-1
v_call: TRBV19
d_call: TRBD1
cdr3_length: 15
clone_size: NA
cdr3_aa: CASSIFGQGGTEAFF
cdr3_nt: TGTGCCAGTAGTATTTTCGGACAGGGAGGCACTGAAGCTTTCTTT

j_call: TRBJ1-6
v_call: TRBV6-5
d_call: NA
cdr3_length: 16
clone_size: few
cdr3_aa: CASSFSPQPYNSPLHF
cdr3_nt: TGTGCCAGCAGTTTTTCCCCACAACCCTATAATTCACCCCTCCACTTT

j_call: TRBJ1-6
v_call: TRBV5-4
d_call: NA
cdr3_length: 14
clone_size: NA
cdr3_aa: CASRGRDVVSPLHF
cdr3_nt: TGTGCCAGCAGGGGCAGGGATGTAGTTTCACCCCTCCACTTT

j_call: TRBJ2-7
v_call: TRBV6-1
d_call: TRBD1
cdr3_length: 13
clone_size: NA
cdr3_aa: CASSPTGGDEQYF
cdr3_nt: TGTGCCAGCAGCCCCACAGGGGGCGACGAGCAGTACTTC

j_call: TRBJ2-1
v_call: TRBV12-3/TRBV12-4
d_call: TRBD2
cdr3_length: 15
clone_size: NA
cdr3_aa: CASRGTSGSLGEQFF
cdr3_nt: TGTGCCAGCAGGGGGACTAGCGGGTCTTTGGGTGAGCAGTTCTTC

j_call: TRBJ2-1
v_call: TRBV20-1
d_call: NA
cdr3_length: 13
clone_size: NA
cdr3_aa: CSAPGFFQNEQFF
cdr3_nt: TGCAGTGCCCCCGGTTTCTTTCAGAATGAGCAGTTCTTC

j_call: TRBJ1-6
v_call: TRBV2
d_call: NA
cdr3_length: 11
clone_size: NA
cdr3_aa: CASSEIPPLHF
cdr3_nt: TGTGCCAGCAGTGAAATACCACCCCTCCACTTT

j_call: TRBJ2-2
v_call: TRBV20-1
d_call: TRBD1
cdr3_length: 14
clone_size: few
cdr3_aa: CSARDRGRAGELFF
cdr3_nt: TGCAGTGCCCGGGACAGGGGGCGGGCCGGGGAGCTGTTTTTT

j_call: TRBJ2-5
v_call: TRBV2
d_call: TRBD2
cdr3_length: 15
clone_size: once
cdr3_aa: CASSSLAGDRETQYF
cdr3_nt: TGTGCCAGCAGTTCGCTAGCGGGGGATCGGGAGACCCAGTACTTC

j_call: TRBJ2-1
v_call: TRBV6-5
d_call: NA
cdr3_length: 13
clone_size: NA
cdr3_aa: CASSYSTHNEQFF
cdr3_nt: TGTGCCAGCAGTTACTCGACCCACAATGAGCAGTTCTTC

j_call: TRBJ2-2
v_call: TRBV7-9
d_call: TRBD2
cdr3_length: 16
clone_size: NA
cdr3_aa: CASGRLAGGRTGELFF
cdr3_nt: TGTGCCAGCGGCCGACTAGCGGGAGGAAGGACCGGGGAGCTGTTTTTT

j_call: TRBJ1-1
v_call: TRBV19
d_call: TRBD1
cdr3_length: 16
clone_size: few
cdr3_aa: CASSPQGVPRDTEAFF
cdr3_nt: TGTGCCAGTAGTCCCCAGGGGGTCCCTCGTGACACTGAAGCTTTCTTT

j_call: TRBJ1-1
v_call: TRBV14
d_call: NA
cdr3_length: 14
clone_size: NA
cdr3_aa: CASSQLNTVPRAFF
cdr3_nt: TGTGCCAGCAGCCAATTAAATACGGTCCCGAGGGCTTTCTTT

j_call: TRBJ2-5
v_call: TRBV7-9
d_call: NA
cdr3_length: 13
clone_size: NA
cdr3_aa: CASSLNGGETQYF
cdr3_nt: TGTGCCAGCAGCTTAAATGGAGGGGAGACCCAGTACTTC

j_call: TRBJ2-2
v_call: TRBV27
d_call: NA
cdr3_length: 15
clone_size: NA
cdr3_aa: CASGATSGLPGELFF
cdr3_nt: TGTGCCAGCGGGGCAACATCGGGGCTCCCCGGGGAGCTGTTTTTT

j_call: TRBJ1-2
v_call: TRBV2
d_call: NA
cdr3_length: 14
clone_size: NA
cdr3_aa: CASSGMTGSYGYTF
cdr3_nt: TGTGCCAGCAGTGGAATGACAGGATCCTATGGCTACACCTTC

j_call: TRBJ2-1
v_call: TRBV10-1
d_call: NA
cdr3_length: 12
clone_size: NA
cdr3_aa: CASSRGENEQFF
cdr3_nt: TGCGCCAGCAGCAGGGGTGAAAATGAGCAGTTCTTC

j_call: TRBJ1-5
v_call: TRBV6-2/TRBV6-3
d_call: NA
cdr3_length: 13
clone_size: NA
cdr3_aa: CASSYFDNQPQHF
cdr3_nt: TGTGCCAGCAGTTACTTCGATAATCAGCCCCAGCATTTT

j_call: TRBJ2-2
v_call: TRBV6-2/TRBV6-3
d_call: TRBD1
cdr3_length: 15
clone_size: NA
cdr3_aa: CASSPQQGATGEPFF
cdr3_nt: TGTGCCAGCAGTCCCCAACAGGGGGCCACCGGGGAGCCGTTTTTT

j_call: TRBJ2-5
v_call: TRBV12-3/TRBV12-4
d_call: TRBD2
cdr3_length: 18
clone_size: NA
cdr3_aa: CASSFTGLAGGLQETQYF
cdr3_nt: TGTGCCAGCAGTTTTACCGGACTAGCGGGGGGGTTACAAGAGACCCAGTACTTC

j_call: TRBJ1-5
v_call: TRBV10-3
d_call: NA
cdr3_length: 14
clone_size: NA
cdr3_aa: CAISEESRESAQHF
cdr3_nt: TGTGCCATCAGTGAGGAATCCCGGGAGTCAGCCCAGCATTTT

j_call: TRBJ2-7
v_call: TRBV7-2
d_call: NA
cdr3_length: 14
clone_size: few
cdr3_aa: CASSSNRQAYEQYF
cdr3_nt: TGTGCCAGCAGCTCCAACAGACAGGCCTACGAGCAGTACTTC

j_call: TRBJ1-1
v_call: TRBV7-2
d_call: NA
cdr3_length: 15
clone_size: NA
cdr3_aa: CASSPRGGGNTEAFF
cdr3_nt: TGTGCCAGCAGCCCTCGGGGGGGGGGGAACACTGAAGCTTTCTTT

j_call: TRBJ1-1
v_call: TRBV20-1
d_call: TRBD1
cdr3_length: 15
clone_size: NA
cdr3_aa: CSAGVTGGLNTEAFF
cdr3_nt: TGCAGTGCTGGAGTCACAGGGGGATTAAACACTGAAGCTTTCTTT